This TCR beta chain comes out of a study of neurological immune-mediated disorders. With 1 base clipped from V and 7 bases from J, the junction kept 8 bases outside the gene matches. Germline CDR1 is DFQATT and CDR2 is SNEGSKA (reference sequence). This CDR3 comprises 15 residues. One entry per CDR3 protein, called by TCRdb with MiXCR from the 5' RACE reads. Of tens of thousands of distinct CDR3 sequences in the sample, 4% to 6% are singletons; the top ten hold 6% to 9.5%. In its sample, this clonotype was seen many times. The V gene is TRBV20-1, the J gene TRBJ2-1; 9 positions match TRBD2. This TCR derives from a man between 18 and 29 years old with multiple sclerosis. The material sequenced was PBMCs. Here the CDR3 reads CSARAGAGGTNEQFF. The CDR3 coding sequence is TGCAGTGCTAGAGCAGGAGCGGGAGGCACGAATGAGCAGTTCTTC.